This TCR beta chain was obtained from a study of cytomegalovirus exposure and HLA in healthy donors. CDR1 and CDR2 (germline): KGHSH, LQKENI. Trimming took off 8 bases at V and 2 bases at J, with 15 bases between the two ends. This CDR3 has 14 amino acids. The PCR ran on 60 Vbeta and 13 Jbeta primers. The protocol was immunoSEQ multiplex PCR, while the TCRdb copy is restricted to in-frame clones and leaves out a portion. The sample lists 99,000 or so clones, roughly 70% occurring once. Healthy people donating bone marrow made up the donors. The sequenced sample was PBMCs. This sequence joins TRBV18 and TRBJ1-1; D may be TRBD1 (6 bases). This receptor was identified in a man aged 40-49 years in good health and CMV-seronegative. The CDR3 sequence is CASATQGSNTEAFF. The DNA for the CDR3 is TGTGCCAGCGCGACGCAGGGGTCAAACACTGAAGCTTTCTTT.